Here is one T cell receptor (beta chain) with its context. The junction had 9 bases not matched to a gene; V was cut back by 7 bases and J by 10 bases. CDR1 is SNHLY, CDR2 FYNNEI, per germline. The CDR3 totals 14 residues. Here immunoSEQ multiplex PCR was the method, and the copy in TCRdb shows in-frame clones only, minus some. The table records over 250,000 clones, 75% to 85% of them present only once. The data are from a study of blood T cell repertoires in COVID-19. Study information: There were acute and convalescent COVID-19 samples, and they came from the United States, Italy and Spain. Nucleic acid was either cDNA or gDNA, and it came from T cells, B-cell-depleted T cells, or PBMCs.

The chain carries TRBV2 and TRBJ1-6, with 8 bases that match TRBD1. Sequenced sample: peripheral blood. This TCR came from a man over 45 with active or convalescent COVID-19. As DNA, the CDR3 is TGTGCCAGCATCGGACAGGGAAACGCCTCACCCCTCCACTTT. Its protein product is CASIGQGNASPLHF.